This T cell receptor beta chain was sequenced in a study of blood T cell repertoires in COVID-19. On the study more broadly: Sample material is recorded as cDNA or gDNA derived from T cells, B-cell-depleted T cells, or PBMCs.

V shed 5 bases, J shed 4 bases, and the junction held 5 bases outside the gene matches. The CDR3 sequence is 14 residues long. The V gene's germline CDR1 is SEHNR and CDR2 FQNEAQ (reference sequence). The cohort comprised adults aged 18 to 89 years residing in some 24 US areas. In this sample, this clone turned up a few times. Original data processing: Reference gene primer amplification in the assay estimated nucleated cell counts. Using immunoSEQ multiplex PCR, the repertoire was profiled, and TCRdb retains in-frame clones only, with some absent. That table supplies the V and J calls and clone size; D and trimming were determined from the DNA. The sample lists a few hundred thousand clones, about 84% occurring once.

This TCR came from a woman aged 40 to 50 with acute COVID-19. The chain carries TRBV7-9 and TRBJ1-1, with 9 bases lining up with TRBD1. Sequenced material: PBMCs or T cells enriched from blood (not recorded which). CDR3 bases: TGTGCCAGCAGCCCGGACAGGGGTTTCACTGAAGCTTTCTTT. It codes for CASSPDRGFTEAFF.